Listed below are T cell receptor beta chains from one sample, sequenced in a study of T cells in localized non-small cell lung cancer. Using immunoSEQ multiplex PCR, the repertoire was profiled, and TCRdb retains in-frame clones only, with some absent. The sample has about 20,000 clones, approximately 89% seen once. Source: peripheral blood, taken before any cancer treatment. The receptors derive from a man aged 35-69 years with stage I lung adenocarcinoma. Both conserved end residues are part of each CDR3. A D gene is named only where the DNA matches it firmly. Only part of the rows carry a size: once, few, many, or a class if the clone is expanded.

clone_size	v_call	d_call	j_call	cdr3_nt	cdr3_aa
once	TRBV30	-	TRBJ2-7	TGTGCCTGGAGTGCAGGGTTCTACGAGCAGTACTTC	CAWSAGFYEQYF
-	TRBV11-3	-	TRBJ2-3	TGTGCCAGCAGCAAGACAGACGGCACAGATACGCAGTATTTT	CASSKTDGTDTQYF
-	TRBV5-5	-	TRBJ2-1	TGTGCCAGCAGCTTCAGGACAGTCGATAGCTCCTACAATGAGCAGTTCTTC	CASSFRTVDSSYNEQFF
-	TRBV7-2	-	TRBJ1-1	TGTGCCAGCAGTAAAGGAGTGAACACTGAAGCTTTCTTT	CASSKGVNTEAFF
-	TRBV5-1	TRBD2	TRBJ2-5	TGCGCCAGCAGCATCCGACTAGCGGGGCAAGAGACCCAGTACTTC	CASSIRLAGQETQYF
-	TRBV12-5	-	TRBJ2-3	TGTGCTAGTGGTGCTGGACCGGACGGTAGGTTCACAGATACGCAGTATTTT	CASGAGPDGRFTDTQYF
-	TRBV30	TRBD1	TRBJ1-6	TGTGCCTGGAGTGTGGGACAGGGCAGAGTACCCCTCCACTTT	CAWSVGQGRVPLHF
-	TRBV27	-	TRBJ2-7	TGTGCCAGCAGTTTATCAGACAGTTCCGTCGAGCAGTACTTC	CASSLSDSSVEQYF
-	TRBV7-2	-	TRBJ2-3	TGTGCCAGCAGCTCCCCTCCATGGGGGCAGAGGACAGATACGCAGTATTTT	CASSSPPWGQRTDTQYF
-	TRBV5-1	-	TRBJ2-5	TGCGCCAGCAGCTTTGAGGGAGAGACCCAGTACTTC	CASSFEGETQYF
-	TRBV7-7	TRBD2	TRBJ2-2	TGTGCTAGCAGCTGGGGACTAGCGGGATTCACCGGGGAGCTGTTTTTT	CASSWGLAGFTGELFF
-	TRBV25-1	-	TRBJ1-6	TGTGCCAGCAGCCCATTCCTCGACAGTAGGAGATCACCCCTCCACTTT	CASSPFLDSRRSPLHF
-	TRBV11-3	-	TRBJ2-1	TGTGCCAGCAGCTTAACTAGCAGCAATGAGCAGTTCTTC	CASSLTSSNEQFF
-	TRBV2	-	TRBJ1-1	TGTGCCAGCAGACAGGGCCCTGAAGCTTTCTTT	CASRQGPEAFF
once	TRBV7-8	-	TRBJ2-5	TGTGCCAGCAGCCATAGGGGACAAGAGACCCAGTACTTC	CASSHRGQETQYF
-	TRBV5-1	-	TRBJ2-2	TGCGCCACCGGTAAGGGAGAGGCGAACACCGGGGAGCTGTTTTTT	CATGKGEANTGELFF
-	TRBV5-4	TRBD1	TRBJ1-5	TGTGCCAGCAGCCCTTCGGACAGGCGACAGCCCCAGCATTTT	CASSPSDRRQPQHF
-	TRBV19	-	TRBJ2-5	TGTGCCACCTCTCAGGGGCCGCAAGAGACCCAGTACTTC	CATSQGPQETQYF
-	TRBV5-4	-	TRBJ2-1	TGTGCCAGCAGCGGTAGCTCCTACAATGAGCAGTTCTTC	CASSGSSYNEQFF
-	TRBV5-1	-	TRBJ2-2	TGCGCCAGCAGCTCCGGGGGTTCCGAGGGGGAGCTGTTTTTT	CASSSGGSEGELFF
-	TRBV7-2	-	TRBJ2-7	TGTGCCAGCAGCTTGGGTACGGGCGGTCCCTACGAGCAGTACTTC	CASSLGTGGPYEQYF
-	TRBV28	-	TRBJ1-2	TGTGCCGTCCTATTCGAGACTGGCTCCTTTGGCTACACCTTC	CAVLFETGSFGYTF
-	TRBV5-8	-	TRBJ1-3	TGTGCCAGCAGCTTGGTCTTGTACTCGGGGACGGTCGGAAACACCATATATTTT	CASSLVLYSGTVGNTIYF
-	TRBV6-5	-	TRBJ1-2	TGTGCCAGCAGTTACTCCGGCCCGTCGGGAGGCTACACCTTC	CASSYSGPSGGYTF
-	TRBV7-2	-	TRBJ2-7	TGTGCCAGCAGCTTTACCCCGGCAGGCGAGCAGTACTTC	CASSFTPAGEQYF
-	TRBV5-4	-	TRBJ2-1	TGTGCCAGCAGCTTGTTTGCGGGGACGTACAATGAGCAGTTCTTC	CASSLFAGTYNEQFF
-	TRBV12-1	-	TRBJ2-3	TGTGCCAGCAGCCCCGGACTGCGAGATACGCAGTATTTT	CASSPGLRDTQYF
-	TRBV19	-	TRBJ2-1	TGTGCCAGTAGTACAGACCTACTAGCTGGGTCTCTGGATGAGCAGTTCTTC	CASSTDLLAGSLDEQFF
once	TRBV4-1	-	TRBJ2-7	TGCGCCAGCAGCCAAGATTATGCATACGAGCAGTACTTC	CASSQDYAYEQYF
-	TRBV11-2	-	TRBJ1-1	TGTGCCAGCAGCTCTGTTAAGCCGAACACTGAAGCTTTCTTT	CASSSVKPNTEAFF
once	TRBV5-6	TRBD1	TRBJ2-7	TGTGCCAGCAGCTTGGCCGGAGCGACAGGGTCATACGAGCAGTACTTC	CASSLAGATGSYEQYF
-	TRBV19	TRBD1	TRBJ1-4	TGTGCCAGTAGTCGAGACAGGGCGGAAGGTGAAAAACTGTTTTTT	CASSRDRAEGEKLFF
-	TRBV7-9	TRBD1	TRBJ1-3	TGTGCCAGCAGCTACCCCTCAACAGGGGACGGTGCCGGAAACACCATATATTTT	CASSYPSTGDGAGNTIYF
-	TRBV19	-	TRBJ1-5	TGTGCCAGTAGTATAGGAGGAGCGCGGTCGCCCCAGCATTTT	CASSIGGARSPQHF
-	TRBV6-5	-	TRBJ2-2	TGTGCCAGCAGTTACCTGTCCGGTATCACCGGGGAGCTGTTTTTT	CASSYLSGITGELFF
once	TRBV30	-	TRBJ1-1	TGTGCCTGGATGGGGACGGTCGAAGCTTTCTTT	CAWMGTVEAFF
-	TRBV19	-	TRBJ2-2	TGTGCCAGTAGGCGTGGCAGGGTAAACACCGGGGAGCTGTTTTTT	CASRRGRVNTGELFF
once	TRBV10-2	TRBD2	TRBJ2-2	TGCGCCAGCAGTGAACAGTCGGGGGGGAAAAAGATGAACACCGGGGAGCTGTTTTTT	CASSEQSGGKKMNTGELFF
-	TRBV28	-	TRBJ1-2	TGTGCCAGCAGTTTAGTTGGGGACGCCTATGGCTACACCTTC	CASSLVGDAYGYTF
-	TRBV29-1	-	TRBJ2-7	TGCAGCGTTGAAGGGGTGGGGCTTTACGAGCAGTACTTC	CSVEGVGLYEQYF
-	TRBV11-3	TRBD2	TRBJ2-1	TGTGCCAGCAGCTTAGTTGTAGCGGGGGGCTACAATGAGCAGTTCTTC	CASSLVVAGGYNEQFF
-	TRBV4-1	-	TRBJ1-2	TGCGCCAGCAGCCAAGTTTCCGGGATAGGGAACTATGGCTACACCTTC	CASSQVSGIGNYGYTF
-	TRBV21-1	-	TRBJ1-5	TGTGCCAGCAGCTCTCAGCCCCAGCATTTT	CASSSQPQHF
-	TRBV2	-	TRBJ2-1	TGTGCCAGCAGTTTTTACAATGAGCAGTTCTTC	CASSFYNEQFF
-	TRBV6-1	TRBD2	TRBJ2-5	TGTGCCAGCATACTAGCGGGAGGGCCCGAGACCCAGTACTTC	CASILAGGPETQYF
medium-sized	TRBV4-2	-	TRBJ1-2	TGTGCCAGCAGCCAAGGAGGGGAAGGCGGCTATGGCTACACCTTC	CASSQGGEGGYGYTF
-	TRBV7-9	-	TRBJ1-2	TGTGCCACCCCCCGGGGGAGGGGGGGCTACACCTTC	CATPRGRGGYTF
-	TRBV18	-	TRBJ2-2	TGTGCCAGCTCACCACCGAGTGGGGAGGCCGGGGAGCTGTTTTTT	CASSPPSGEAGELFF
few	TRBV27	-	TRBJ2-7	TGTGCCAGCAGTTTATCGATCGCGGGGGCCCCCTACGAGCAGTACTTC	CASSLSIAGAPYEQYF
-	TRBV30	-	TRBJ1-3	TGTGCCTGGAGTGTAGGCGGGGGCTCTGGAAACACCATATATTTT	CAWSVGGGSGNTIYF
few	TRBV30	-	TRBJ1-5	TGTGCCTGGAGTGTCGCGGGGGCCGGCAATCAGCCCCAGCATTTT	CAWSVAGAGNQPQHF
-	TRBV19	-	TRBJ1-2	TGTGCCAGTAGTATCGGAAACCAAATAGTGGCTGGCTACACCTTC	CASSIGNQIVAGYTF
-	TRBV19	TRBD1	TRBJ2-5	TGTGCCAGTAGTACCCGACAGGGATTACAAGAGACCCAGTACTTC	CASSTRQGLQETQYF
-	TRBV2	-	TRBJ2-5	TGTGCCAGCAGCGTGGGACGGAAAATTGGAGAGACCCAGTACTTC	CASSVGRKIGETQYF
-	TRBV7-3	-	TRBJ2-3	TGTGCCAGCAGCCTATTACTAGATACGCAGTATTTT	CASSLLLDTQYF
-	TRBV19	-	TRBJ1-5	TGTGCCAGTAGTATTCTGGGTATGAGCAATCAGCCCCAGCATTTT	CASSILGMSNQPQHF
-	TRBV5-4	TRBD1	TRBJ2-2	TGTGCCAGCAGCCCGAGGGGGCCCGGGGAGCTGTTTTTT	CASSPRGPGELFF
-	TRBV7-2	-	TRBJ2-7	TGTGCCAGCAGCTTAAAGTACGAGCAGTACTTC	CASSLKYEQYF
-	TRBV18	-	TRBJ1-4	TGTGCCAGCTCTCAAAACGGGGAGGCTAGTGAAAAACTGTTTTTT	CASSQNGEASEKLFF